Listed here is a single T cell receptor beta chain. Through a sample-barcoded 5' primer and a J-beta primer mix, a second PCR was run for roughly 7 to 12 cycles. TCRdb redid the calling of the 5' RACE reads with MiXCR, one entry per CDR3 protein. The sample holds about a million distinct CDR3 sequences, roughly half seen once. This entry belongs to a study of blood T cells in healthy people across ages. Germline CDR1 SEHNR, CDR2 FQNEAQ (reference sequence). The CDR3 length is 14 residues. V was pared by 5 bases and J by 0 bases, with 8 bases between. This sequence joins TRBV7-9 and TRBJ2-1; D uncertain. Sequencing input: blood. This receptor was identified in a woman aged 55-69 years in good health. CDR3 residues: CASSITSSYNEQFF. For the CDR3, the DNA is TGTGCCAGCAGCATAACAAGCTCCTACAATGAGCAGTTCTTC.